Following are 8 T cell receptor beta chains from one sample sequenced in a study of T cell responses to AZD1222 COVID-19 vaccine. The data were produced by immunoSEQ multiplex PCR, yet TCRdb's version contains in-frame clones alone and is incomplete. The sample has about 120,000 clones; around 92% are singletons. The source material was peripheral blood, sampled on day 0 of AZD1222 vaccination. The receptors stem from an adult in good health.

CDR3 region: CASSSDQPQHF. The CDR3 DNA reads TGTGCCAGCAGTTCAGATCAGCCCCAGCATTTT. The chain couples TRBV6-5 to TRBJ1-5; no definite D call. V was cut by 4 bases and J by 5 bases, with 3 bases left in between. This CDR3 comprises 11 residues. Germline CDR1 MNHEY, CDR2 SVGAGI.

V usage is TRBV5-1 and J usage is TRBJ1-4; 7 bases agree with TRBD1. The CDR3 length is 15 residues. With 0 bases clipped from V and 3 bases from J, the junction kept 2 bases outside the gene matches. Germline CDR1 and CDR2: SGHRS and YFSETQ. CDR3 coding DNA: TGCGCCAGCAGCTTGGAGGGACAGCCTAATGAAAAACTGTTTTTT. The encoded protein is CASSLEGQPNEKLFF. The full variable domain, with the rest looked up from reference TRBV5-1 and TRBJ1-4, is KAGVTQTPRYLIKTRGQQVTLSCSPISGHRSVSWYQQTPGQGLQFLFEYFSETQRNKGNFPGRFSGRQFSNSRSEMNVSTLELGDSALYLCASSLEGQPNEKLFFGSGTQLSVL.

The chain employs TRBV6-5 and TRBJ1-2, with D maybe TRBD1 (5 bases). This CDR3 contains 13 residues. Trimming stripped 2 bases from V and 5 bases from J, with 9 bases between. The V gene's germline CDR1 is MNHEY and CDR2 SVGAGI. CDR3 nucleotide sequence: TGTGCCAGCAGTTACGCGGGGGAGTATGGCTACACCTTC. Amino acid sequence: CASSYAGEYGYTF.

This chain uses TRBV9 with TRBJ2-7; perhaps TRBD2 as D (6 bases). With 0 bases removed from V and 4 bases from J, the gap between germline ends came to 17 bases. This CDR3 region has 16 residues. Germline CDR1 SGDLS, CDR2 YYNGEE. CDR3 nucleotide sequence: TGTGCCAGCAGCGTAGCGTCCGCGACTAGTCGGTACGAGCAGTACTTC. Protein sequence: CASSVASATSRYEQYF.

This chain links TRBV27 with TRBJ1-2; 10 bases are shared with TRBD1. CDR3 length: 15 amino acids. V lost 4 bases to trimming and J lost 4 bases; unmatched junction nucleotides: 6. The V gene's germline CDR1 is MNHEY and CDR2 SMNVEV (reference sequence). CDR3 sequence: CASSSPTGGLYGYTF. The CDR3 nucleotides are TGTGCCAGCAGTTCTCCGACAGGGGGCCTCTATGGCTACACCTTC.

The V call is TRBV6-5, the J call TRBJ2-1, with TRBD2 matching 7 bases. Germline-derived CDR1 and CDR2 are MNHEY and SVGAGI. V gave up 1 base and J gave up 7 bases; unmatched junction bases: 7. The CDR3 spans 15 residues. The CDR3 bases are TGTGCCAGCAGTTACTTCCTGGGAGGGTTGAATGAGCAGTTCTTC. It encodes CASSYFLGGLNEQFF.

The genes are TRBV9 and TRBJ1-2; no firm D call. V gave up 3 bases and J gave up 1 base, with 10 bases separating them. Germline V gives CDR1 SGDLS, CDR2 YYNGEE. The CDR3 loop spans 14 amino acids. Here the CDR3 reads CASSEGPGNYGYTF. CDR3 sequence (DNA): TGTGCCAGCAGCGAGGGCCCGGGTAACTATGGCTACACCTTC. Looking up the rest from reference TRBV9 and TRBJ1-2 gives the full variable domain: DSGVTQTPKHLITATGQRVTLRCSPRSGDLSVYWYQQSLDQGLQFLIQYYNGEERAKGNILERFSAQQFPDLHSELNLSSLELGDSALYFCASSEGPGNYGYTFGSGTRLTVV.

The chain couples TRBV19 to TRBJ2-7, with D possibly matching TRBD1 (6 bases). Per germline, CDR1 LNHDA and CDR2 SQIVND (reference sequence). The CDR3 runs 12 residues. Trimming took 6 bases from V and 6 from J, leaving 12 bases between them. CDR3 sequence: CASSPQGSEQYF. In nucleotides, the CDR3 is TGTGCCAGTAGCCCCCAGGGGTCCGAGCAGTACTTC.